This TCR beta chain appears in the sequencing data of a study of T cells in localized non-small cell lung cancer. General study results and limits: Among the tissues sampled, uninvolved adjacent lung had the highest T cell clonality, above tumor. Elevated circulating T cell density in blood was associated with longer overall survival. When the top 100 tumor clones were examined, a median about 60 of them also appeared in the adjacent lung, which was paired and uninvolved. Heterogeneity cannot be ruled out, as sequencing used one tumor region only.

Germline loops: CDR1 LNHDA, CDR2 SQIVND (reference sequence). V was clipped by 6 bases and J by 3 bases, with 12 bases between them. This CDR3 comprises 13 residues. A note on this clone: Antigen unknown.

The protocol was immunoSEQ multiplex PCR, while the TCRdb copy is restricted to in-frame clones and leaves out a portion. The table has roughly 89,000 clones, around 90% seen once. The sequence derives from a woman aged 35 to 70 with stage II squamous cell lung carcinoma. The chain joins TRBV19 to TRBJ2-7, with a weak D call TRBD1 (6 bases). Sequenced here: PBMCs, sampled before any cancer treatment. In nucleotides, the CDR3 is TGTGCCAGTAGGGGACACCTCAGCTACGAGCAGTACTTC. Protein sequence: CASRGHLSYEQYF.